This T cell receptor (beta chain) derives from a study of cytomegalovirus exposure and HLA in healthy donors. Samples came from healthy bone marrow donors. The study, taken as a whole, reports: One variant, a missense change in DCLRE1C, was linked in a later analysis to TCR beta V- and J-gene trimming. Later work showed greater clonal expansion in HLA-associated TCR beta chains than in equally common others. The study designated 150 or so TCR beta chains cytomegalovirus-associated.

This clone has more than one count but fewer than ten. Its target is unknown. The V gene's germline CDR1 is SGHRS and CDR2 YFSETQ. V shed 7 bases, J shed 5 bases, and the junction held 7 bases outside the gene matches. This CDR3 is 13 amino acids long. It was with 60 Vbeta and 13 Jbeta primers that the PCR ran. The repertoire was sequenced with immunoSEQ multiplex PCR; TCRdb's copy has only in-frame clones and lacks some. The data show around 100,000 clones, roughly 85% seen once. The sequencing sample was made of PBMCs. This chain links TRBV5-1 with TRBJ2-7, with 9 nucleotides matching TRBD1. The sequence was collected from a man younger than 40 in good health and CMV-seropositive. CDR3 amino acids: CASGGQGRDEQYF. CDR3 in DNA: TGCGCCAGCGGGGGACAGGGTCGGGACGAGCAGTACTTC.